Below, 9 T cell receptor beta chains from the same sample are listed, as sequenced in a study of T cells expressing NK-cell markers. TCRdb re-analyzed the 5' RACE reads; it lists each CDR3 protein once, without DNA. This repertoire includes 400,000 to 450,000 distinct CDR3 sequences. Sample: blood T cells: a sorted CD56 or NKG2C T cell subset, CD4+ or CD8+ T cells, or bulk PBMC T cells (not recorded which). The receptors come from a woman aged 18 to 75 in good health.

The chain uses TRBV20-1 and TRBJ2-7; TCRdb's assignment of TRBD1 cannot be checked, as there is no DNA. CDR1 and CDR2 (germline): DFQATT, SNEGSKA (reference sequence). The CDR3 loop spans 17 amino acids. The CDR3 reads CSAREIWGVNLSYEQYF.

CDR3 residues: CASSPSLLAGETQYF. The genes are TRBV11-2 and TRBJ2-5; the TCRdb D gene call, TRBD2, has no DNA to confirm it. The CDR3 covers 15 residues. Germline V CDR1 and CDR2: SGHAT, FQNNGV. Combining the CDR3 with reference TRBV11-2 and TRBJ2-5 gives the whole variable domain EAGVAQSPRYKIIEKRQSVAFWCNPISGHATLYWYQQILGQGPKLLIQFQNNGVVDDSQLPKDRFSAERLKGVDSTLKIQPAKLEDSAVYLCASSPSLLAGETQYFGPGTRLLVL.

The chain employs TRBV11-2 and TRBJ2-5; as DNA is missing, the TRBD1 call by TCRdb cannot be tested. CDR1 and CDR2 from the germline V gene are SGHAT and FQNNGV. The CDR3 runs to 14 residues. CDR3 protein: CASSLDWGKETQYF.

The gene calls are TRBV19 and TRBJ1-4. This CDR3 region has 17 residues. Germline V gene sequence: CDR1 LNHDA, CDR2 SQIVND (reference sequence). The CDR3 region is CASSRPSRGEEDEKLFF.

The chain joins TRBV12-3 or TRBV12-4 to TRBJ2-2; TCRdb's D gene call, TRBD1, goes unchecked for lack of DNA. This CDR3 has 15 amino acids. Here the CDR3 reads CASSDRDRATGELFF.

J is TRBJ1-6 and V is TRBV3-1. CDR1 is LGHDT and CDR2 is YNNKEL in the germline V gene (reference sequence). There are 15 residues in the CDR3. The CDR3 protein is CASSQDVGVQSPLHF.

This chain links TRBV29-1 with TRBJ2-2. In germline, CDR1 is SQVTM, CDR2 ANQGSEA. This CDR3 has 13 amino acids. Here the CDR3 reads CSVGGGTTGELFF.

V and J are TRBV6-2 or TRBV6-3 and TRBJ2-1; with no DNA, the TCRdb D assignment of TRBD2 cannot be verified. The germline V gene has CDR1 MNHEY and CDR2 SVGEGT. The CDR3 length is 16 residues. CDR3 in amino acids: CASSTKLAGVYNEQFF.

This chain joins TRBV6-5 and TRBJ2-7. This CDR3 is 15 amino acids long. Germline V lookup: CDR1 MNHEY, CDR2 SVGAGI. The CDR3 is CASSYSPGSAYEQYF.